This is a list of T cell receptor beta chains from one sample in a study of T cells in Graves' hyperthyroidism and ophthalmopathy. Via MiXCR, TCRdb re-called the multiplex PCR reads, giving one row per CDR3 protein. Of 800,000 or so distinct CDR3 sequences listed, 35% to 40% were seen once; the top ten hold approximately 8.7%. Sequenced material: blood. The receptors stem from a man between 18 and 29 years old with Graves' hyperthyroidism. The CDR3 runs from the conserved cysteine through the conserved F or W. The D gene is left open where the match is weak. Expanded clones get a size class; other rows say once, few or many, or leave the size out.

many TRBJ2-7 TRBV19 NA TGCGCCAGCAGCCCCGGAGGGAACGAGCAGTACTTC CASSPGGNEQYF
many TRBJ1-1 TRBV20-1 NA TGCAGTGCTAGCAGGGCCGCTGAAGCTTTCTTT CSASRAAEAFF
few TRBJ2-7 TRBV6-5 NA TGTGCCAGCAGAAAGCTTGACGAGCAGTACTTC CASRKLDEQYF
NA TRBJ2-5 TRBV10-3 TRBD2 TGTGCCAGTAGTGGATTGGGACTAGCGGGAGAGACCCAGTACTTC CASSGLGLAGETQYF
NA TRBJ1-4 TRBV12-3/TRBV12-4 NA TGTGCCAGCAGTTTAAGGGGAGGGGTTGAAAAACTGTTTTTT CASSLRGGVEKLFF
few TRBJ1-1 TRBV11-3 NA TGTGCCAGCAGCGGAGATGGGTACGCTGAAGCTTTCTTT CASSGDGYAEAFF
NA TRBJ2-7 TRBV4-3 TRBD1 TGCGCCAGCAGCCAGGGACAGGGGGGCGACGAGCAGTACTTC CASSQGQGGDEQYF
few TRBJ2-7 TRBV20-1 NA TGCAGTGCGCCCCTAGTTCCGGGTACCTACGAGCAGTACTTC CSAPLVPGTYEQYF
NA TRBJ2-7 TRBV25-1 NA TGTGCCAGCAGCTTAGAACAGAGAAACGAGCAGTACTTC CASSLEQRNEQYF
many TRBJ2-2 TRBV24-1 NA TGTGCCACCAGTGACCGACAGGTCGCCGGGGAGCTGTTTTTT CATSDRQVAGELFF
NA TRBJ1-4 TRBV6-6 NA TGTGCCAGCAGAAGGGATTGGGAAAAACTGTTTTTT CASRRDWEKLFF